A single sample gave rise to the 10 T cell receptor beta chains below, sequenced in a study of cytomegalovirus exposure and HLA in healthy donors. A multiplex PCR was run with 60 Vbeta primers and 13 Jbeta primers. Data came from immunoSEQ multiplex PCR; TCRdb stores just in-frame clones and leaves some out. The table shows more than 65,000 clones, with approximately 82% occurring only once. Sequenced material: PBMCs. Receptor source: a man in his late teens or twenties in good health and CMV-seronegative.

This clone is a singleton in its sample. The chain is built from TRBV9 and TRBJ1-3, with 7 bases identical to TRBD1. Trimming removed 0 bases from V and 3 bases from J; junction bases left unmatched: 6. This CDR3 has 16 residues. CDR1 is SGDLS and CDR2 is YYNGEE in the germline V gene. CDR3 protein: CASSVATGEFGNTIYF. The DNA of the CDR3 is TGTGCCAGCAGCGTAGCTACAGGGGAATTTGGAAACACCATATATTTT.

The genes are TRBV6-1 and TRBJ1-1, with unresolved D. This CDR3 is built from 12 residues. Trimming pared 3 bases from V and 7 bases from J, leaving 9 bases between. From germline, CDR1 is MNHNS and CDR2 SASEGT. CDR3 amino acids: CASSEYTDEAFF. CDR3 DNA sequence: TGTGCCAGCAGTGAGTATACAGATGAAGCTTTCTTT.

The CDR3 nucleotides read TGTGCCAGTATGAGGACAGGTGGGAACACTGAAGCTTTCTTT. It specifies CASMRTGGNTEAFF. The rearrangement joins TRBV19 to TRBJ1-1, with 7 positions matching TRBD1. Germline CDR1 and CDR2: LNHDA and SQIVND (reference sequence). This CDR3 comprises 14 residues. After removal of 7 bases from V and 1 base from J, the junction contained 6 bases not matched to a gene.

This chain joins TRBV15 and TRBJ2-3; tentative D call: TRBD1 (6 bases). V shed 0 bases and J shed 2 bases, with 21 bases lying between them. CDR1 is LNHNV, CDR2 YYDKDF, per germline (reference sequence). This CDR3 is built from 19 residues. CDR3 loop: CATSRDRRGGRGTTDTQYF. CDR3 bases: TGTGCCACCAGCAGAGATAGGCGTGGCGGCAGGGGAACCACAGATACGCAGTATTTT. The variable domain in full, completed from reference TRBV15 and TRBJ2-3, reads DAMVIQNPRYQVTQFGKPVTLSCSQTLNHNVMYWYQQKSSQAPKLLFHYYDKDFNNEADTPDNFQSRRPNTSFCFLDIRSPGLGDTAMYLCATSRDRRGGRGTTDTQYFGPGTRLTVL.

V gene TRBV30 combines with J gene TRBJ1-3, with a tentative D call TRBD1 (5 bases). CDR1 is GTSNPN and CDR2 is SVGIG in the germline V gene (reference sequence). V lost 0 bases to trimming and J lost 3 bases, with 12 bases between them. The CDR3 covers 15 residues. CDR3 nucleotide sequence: TGTGCCTGGAGTGTCGCGGGGCAGCGTGGAAACACCATATATTTT. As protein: CAWSVAGQRGNTIYF. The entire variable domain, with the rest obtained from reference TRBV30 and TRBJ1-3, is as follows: SQTIHQWPATLVQPVGSPLSLECTVEGTSNPNLYWYRQAAGRGLQLLFYSVGIGQISSEVPQNLSASRPQDRQFILSSKKLLLSDSGFYLCAWSVAGQRGNTIYFGEGSWLTVV.

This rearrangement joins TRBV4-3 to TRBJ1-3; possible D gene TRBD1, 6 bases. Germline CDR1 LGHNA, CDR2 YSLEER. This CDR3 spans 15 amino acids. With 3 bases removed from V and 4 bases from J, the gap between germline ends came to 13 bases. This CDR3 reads CASSQVPGQGNTIYF. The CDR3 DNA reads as TGCGCCAGCAGCCAGGTACCGGGACAAGGAAACACCATATATTTT.

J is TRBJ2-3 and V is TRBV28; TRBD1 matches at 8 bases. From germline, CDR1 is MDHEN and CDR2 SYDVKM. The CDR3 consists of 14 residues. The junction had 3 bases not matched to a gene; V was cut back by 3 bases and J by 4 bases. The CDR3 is CASSFEQGADTQYF. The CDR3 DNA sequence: TGTGCCAGCAGTTTCGAACAGGGGGCAGATACGCAGTATTTT.

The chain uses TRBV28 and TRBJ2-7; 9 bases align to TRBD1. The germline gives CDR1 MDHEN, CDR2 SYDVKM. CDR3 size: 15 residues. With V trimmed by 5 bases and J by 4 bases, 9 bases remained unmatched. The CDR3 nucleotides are TGTGCCAGCAGTATCGGACAGGGGTATTTATACGAGCAGTACTTC. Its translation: CASSIGQGYLYEQYF.

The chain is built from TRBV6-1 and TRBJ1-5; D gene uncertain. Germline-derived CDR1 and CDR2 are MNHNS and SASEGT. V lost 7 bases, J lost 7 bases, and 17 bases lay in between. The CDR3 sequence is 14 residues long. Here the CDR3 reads CASNIPRPGQPQHF. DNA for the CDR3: TGTGCCAGCAACATCCCCAGGCCGGGACAGCCCCAGCATTTT.

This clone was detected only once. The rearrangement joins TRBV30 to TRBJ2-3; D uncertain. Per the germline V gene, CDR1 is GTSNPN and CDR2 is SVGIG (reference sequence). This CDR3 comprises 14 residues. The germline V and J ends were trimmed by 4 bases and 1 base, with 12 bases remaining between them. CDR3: CAWKDSLRTDTQYF. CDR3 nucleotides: TGTGCCTGGAAAGACTCCCTTCGCACAGATACGCAGTATTTT.